This is a list of T cell receptor beta chains from one sample in a study of blood T cell repertoires in COVID-19. The data were produced by immunoSEQ multiplex PCR, yet TCRdb's version contains in-frame clones alone and is incomplete. The sample has tens of thousands of clones, roughly 80% seen once. The sample consisted of peripheral blood. The source of these receptors is a human donor in a cohort sampled during active COVID-19. Each CDR3 is given with its conserved first and last residue. Fields, in order: V gene, clone size, J gene, D gene, CDR3 protein, CDR3 DNA. D genes are given only for firm matches. The size field is filled for only some rows; it gives once, few, many or a size class.

v_call: TRBV4-3
clone_size: .
j_call: TRBJ2-5
d_call: .
cdr3_aa: CASSQEVSSVATQYF
cdr3_nt: TGCGCCAGCAGCCAAGAGGTCTCCAGCGTGGCGACCCAGTACTTC

v_call: TRBV6-2/TRBV6-3
clone_size: .
j_call: TRBJ2-7
d_call: .
cdr3_aa: CASSQGPALDEQYF
cdr3_nt: TGTGCCAGCAGTCAGGGCCCAGCGCTCGACGAGCAGTACTTC

v_call: TRBV5-1
clone_size: .
j_call: TRBJ1-2
d_call: .
cdr3_aa: CASKVGFGNYGYTF
cdr3_nt: TGCGCCAGCAAAGTCGGGTTCGGTAACTATGGCTACACCTTC

v_call: TRBV7-2
clone_size: .
j_call: TRBJ2-7
d_call: TRBD1
cdr3_aa: CASSLDYRGAYEQYF
cdr3_nt: TGTGCCAGCAGCTTAGATTACAGGGGAGCCTACGAGCAGTACTTC

v_call: TRBV6-2/TRBV6-3
clone_size: .
j_call: TRBJ2-7
d_call: TRBD2
cdr3_aa: CASSPAGTSSYEQYF
cdr3_nt: TGTGCCAGCAGTCCCGCCGGGACTAGCTCCTACGAGCAGTACTTC

v_call: TRBV3-1/TRBV3-2
clone_size: .
j_call: TRBJ1-2
d_call: .
cdr3_aa: CASSQGATINYGYTF
cdr3_nt: TGTGCCAGCAGCCAAGGGGCCACGATAAACTATGGCTACACCTTC

v_call: TRBV15
clone_size: .
j_call: TRBJ2-2
d_call: .
cdr3_aa: CATSILPRAGELFF
cdr3_nt: TGTGCCACCAGCATCCTCCCCCGGGCCGGGGAGCTGTTTTTT

v_call: TRBV7-9
clone_size: .
j_call: TRBJ1-1
d_call: .
cdr3_aa: CASSSAGTKEAFF
cdr3_nt: TGTGCCAGCAGCTCCGCCGGGACAAAGGAAGCTTTCTTT

v_call: TRBV30
clone_size: .
j_call: TRBJ1-6
d_call: TRBD1
cdr3_aa: CAWSVRRQGKDSYNSPLHF
cdr3_nt: TGTGCCTGGAGTGTGAGACGACAGGGAAAGGACTCCTATAATTCACCCCTCCACTTT

v_call: TRBV11-1
clone_size: .
j_call: TRBJ2-1
d_call: .
cdr3_aa: CASSLEPGSYNEQFF
cdr3_nt: TGTGCCAGCAGCTTAGAACCGGGCTCCTACAATGAGCAGTTCTTC

v_call: TRBV4-2
clone_size: .
j_call: TRBJ2-3
d_call: .
cdr3_aa: CASSQETAAGVRGDTQYF
cdr3_nt: TGTGCCAGCAGCCAAGAAACGGCTGCGGGTGTCAGGGGAGATACGCAGTATTTT

v_call: TRBV6-2/TRBV6-3
clone_size: .
j_call: TRBJ2-1
d_call: TRBD2
cdr3_aa: CASSLDSREGGEQFF
cdr3_nt: TGTGCCAGCAGCCTGGACTCGCGGGAGGGGGGTGAGCAGTTCTTC

v_call: TRBV24-1
clone_size: few
j_call: TRBJ2-4
d_call: .
cdr3_aa: CATSDPTGAKNIQYF
cdr3_nt: TGTGCCACCAGTGACCCCACAGGGGCCAAAAACATTCAGTACTTC

v_call: TRBV19
clone_size: .
j_call: TRBJ2-1
d_call: TRBD2
cdr3_aa: CASNKREGLFEQFF
cdr3_nt: TGTGCCAGTAACAAGCGGGAGGGCCTCTTTGAGCAGTTCTTC

v_call: TRBV28
clone_size: .
j_call: TRBJ1-4
d_call: .
cdr3_aa: CASVRGATNEKLFF
cdr3_nt: TGTGCCAGCGTCCGGGGGGCAACTAATGAAAAACTGTTTTTT

v_call: TRBV3-1/TRBV3-2
clone_size: few
j_call: TRBJ1-5
d_call: .
cdr3_aa: CASSQEGPKNQPQHF
cdr3_nt: TGTGCCAGCAGCCAAGAGGGCCCCAAAAATCAGCCCCAGCATTTT

v_call: TRBV11-2
clone_size: .
j_call: TRBJ2-2
d_call: TRBD2
cdr3_aa: CASSFGSGRAAGELFF
cdr3_nt: TGTGCCAGCAGCTTCGGTAGCGGGAGGGCCGCCGGGGAGCTGTTTTTT

v_call: TRBV6-2/TRBV6-3
clone_size: .
j_call: TRBJ2-2
d_call: TRBD2
cdr3_aa: CASSSSGRALNTGELFF
cdr3_nt: TGTGCCAGCAGTTCTAGCGGGAGGGCCCTTAACACCGGGGAGCTGTTTTTT

v_call: TRBV7-2
clone_size: .
j_call: TRBJ2-7
d_call: TRBD2
cdr3_aa: CASSLGRAGGPYEQYF
cdr3_nt: TGTGCCAGCAGCTTAGGTAGGGCGGGAGGTCCCTACGAGCAGTACTTC

v_call: TRBV5-1
clone_size: .
j_call: TRBJ2-3
d_call: .
cdr3_aa: CASSTDWGADTQYF
cdr3_nt: TGCGCCAGCAGCACCGACTGGGGCGCAGATACGCAGTATTTT

v_call: TRBV4-3
clone_size: .
j_call: TRBJ2-3
d_call: .
cdr3_aa: CASSQQPLGAYTDTQYF
cdr3_nt: TGCGCCAGCAGCCAACAACCCCTGGGGGCTTACACAGATACGCAGTATTTT

v_call: TRBV6-2/TRBV6-3
clone_size: .
j_call: TRBJ2-7
d_call: .
cdr3_aa: CASSPGVGYEQYF
cdr3_nt: TGTGCCAGCAGCCCCGGGGTAGGCTACGAGCAGTACTTC

v_call: TRBV5-1
clone_size: .
j_call: TRBJ2-1
d_call: TRBD2
cdr3_aa: CASSHRTSGSSSYNEQFF
cdr3_nt: TGCGCCAGCAGCCATCGGACTAGCGGGAGTTCGTCCTACAATGAGCAGTTCTTC

v_call: TRBV7-2
clone_size: .
j_call: TRBJ1-2
d_call: TRBD1
cdr3_aa: CASRPRRGLNYGYTF
cdr3_nt: TGTGCCAGCAGACCAAGGAGGGGGCTTAACTATGGCTACACCTTC

v_call: TRBV10-3
clone_size: .
j_call: TRBJ1-3
d_call: TRBD1
cdr3_aa: CAISEAGTGPGNTIYF
cdr3_nt: TGTGCCATCAGTGAGGCCGGGACAGGGCCTGGAAACACCATATATTTT

v_call: TRBV30
clone_size: few
j_call: TRBJ1-6
d_call: .
cdr3_aa: CAWSVHQGNNSPLHF
cdr3_nt: TGTGCCTGGAGTGTACACCAGGGAAATAATTCACCCCTCCACTTT

v_call: TRBV4-1
clone_size: .
j_call: TRBJ2-7
d_call: TRBD2
cdr3_aa: CASSQVGVAGTYEQYF
cdr3_nt: TGCGCCAGCAGCCAAGTAGGGGTAGCGGGAACCTACGAGCAGTACTTC

v_call: TRBV6-1
clone_size: .
j_call: TRBJ2-3
d_call: .
cdr3_aa: CASSEDNLDTQYF
cdr3_nt: TGTGCCAGCAGTGAAGATAACTTAGATACGCAGTATTTT

v_call: TRBV11-3
clone_size: .
j_call: TRBJ2-1
d_call: TRBD2
cdr3_aa: CASSLAGGPYNEQFF
cdr3_nt: TGTGCCAGCAGCCTAGCGGGAGGGCCTTACAATGAGCAGTTCTTC

v_call: TRBV24-1
clone_size: .
j_call: TRBJ2-7
d_call: TRBD2
cdr3_aa: CATAPGGNADEQYF
cdr3_nt: TGTGCCACCGCGCCGGGAGGGAATGCGGACGAGCAGTACTTC

v_call: TRBV13
clone_size: .
j_call: TRBJ1-2
d_call: TRBD1
cdr3_aa: CASSPDREAYGYTF
cdr3_nt: TGTGCCAGCAGCCCGGACAGGGAGGCCTATGGCTACACCTTC

v_call: TRBV10-3
clone_size: few
j_call: TRBJ2-2
d_call: TRBD1
cdr3_aa: CAISIDRGQLNTGELFF
cdr3_nt: TGTGCCATCAGCATAGACAGGGGGCAATTGAACACCGGGGAGCTGTTTTTT

v_call: TRBV18
clone_size: .
j_call: TRBJ2-2
d_call: .
cdr3_aa: CASSPLQGTGELFF
cdr3_nt: TGTGCCAGCTCACCACTACAGGGCACCGGGGAGCTGTTTTTT

v_call: TRBV6-2/TRBV6-3
clone_size: .
j_call: TRBJ2-7
d_call: TRBD2
cdr3_aa: CASSYWAGAVREQYF
cdr3_nt: TGTGCCAGCAGTTACTGGGCGGGAGCCGTGCGAGAGCAGTACTTC

v_call: TRBV15
clone_size: once
j_call: TRBJ2-1
d_call: .
cdr3_aa: CATSPRRGASYNEQFF
cdr3_nt: TGTGCCACCAGCCCTCGTCGGGGGGCCTCCTACAATGAGCAGTTCTTC

v_call: TRBV19
clone_size: .
j_call: TRBJ2-7
d_call: .
cdr3_aa: CASSERGEQYF
cdr3_nt: TGTGCCAGTAGTGAAAGAGGCGAGCAGTACTTC

v_call: TRBV11-2
clone_size: .
j_call: TRBJ2-5
d_call: .
cdr3_aa: CASSNDRQETQYF
cdr3_nt: TGTGCCAGCAGCAACGACAGGCAAGAGACCCAGTACTTC

v_call: TRBV4-2
clone_size: .
j_call: TRBJ2-3
d_call: .
cdr3_aa: CASSPLIAPNTDTQYF
cdr3_nt: TGTGCCAGCAGCCCGCTCATAGCGCCTAACACAGATACGCAGTATTTT

v_call: TRBV7-7
clone_size: .
j_call: TRBJ2-2
d_call: TRBD1
cdr3_aa: CASSLGRGQAGELFF
cdr3_nt: TGTGCTAGCAGCTTAGGCAGGGGGCAAGCCGGGGAGCTGTTTTTT

v_call: TRBV6-5
clone_size: .
j_call: TRBJ1-2
d_call: .
cdr3_aa: CASSYLKSPTYGYTF
cdr3_nt: TGTGCCAGCAGTTACTTGAAGAGCCCCACCTATGGCTACACCTTC

v_call: TRBV19
clone_size: few
j_call: TRBJ1-2
d_call: .
cdr3_aa: CASSTTGWRRYGYTF
cdr3_nt: TGTGCCAGTAGTACAACAGGGTGGAGGCGCTATGGCTACACCTTC

v_call: TRBV7-3
clone_size: .
j_call: TRBJ2-3
d_call: .
cdr3_aa: CASSKSGGSTDTQYF
cdr3_nt: TGTGCCAGCAGCAAAAGCGGAGGAAGCACAGATACGCAGTATTTT

v_call: TRBV5-1
clone_size: .
j_call: TRBJ2-3
d_call: .
cdr3_aa: CASIDPGGDTQYF
cdr3_nt: TGCGCCAGCATCGACCCGGGGGGCGATACGCAGTATTTT